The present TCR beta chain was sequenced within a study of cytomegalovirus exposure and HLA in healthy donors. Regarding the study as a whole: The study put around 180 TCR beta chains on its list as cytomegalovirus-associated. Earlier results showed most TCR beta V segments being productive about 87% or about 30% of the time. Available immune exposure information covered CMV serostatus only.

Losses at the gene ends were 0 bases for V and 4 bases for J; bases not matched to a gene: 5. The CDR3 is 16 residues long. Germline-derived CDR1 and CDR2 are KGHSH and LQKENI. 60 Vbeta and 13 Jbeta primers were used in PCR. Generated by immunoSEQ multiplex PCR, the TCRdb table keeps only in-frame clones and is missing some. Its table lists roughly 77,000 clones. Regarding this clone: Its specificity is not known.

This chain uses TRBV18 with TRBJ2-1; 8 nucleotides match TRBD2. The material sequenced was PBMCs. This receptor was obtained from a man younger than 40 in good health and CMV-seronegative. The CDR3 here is CASSPPGLGEYNEQFF. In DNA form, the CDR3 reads TGTGCCAGCTCACCACCGGGACTAGGGGAGTACAATGAGCAGTTCTTC.